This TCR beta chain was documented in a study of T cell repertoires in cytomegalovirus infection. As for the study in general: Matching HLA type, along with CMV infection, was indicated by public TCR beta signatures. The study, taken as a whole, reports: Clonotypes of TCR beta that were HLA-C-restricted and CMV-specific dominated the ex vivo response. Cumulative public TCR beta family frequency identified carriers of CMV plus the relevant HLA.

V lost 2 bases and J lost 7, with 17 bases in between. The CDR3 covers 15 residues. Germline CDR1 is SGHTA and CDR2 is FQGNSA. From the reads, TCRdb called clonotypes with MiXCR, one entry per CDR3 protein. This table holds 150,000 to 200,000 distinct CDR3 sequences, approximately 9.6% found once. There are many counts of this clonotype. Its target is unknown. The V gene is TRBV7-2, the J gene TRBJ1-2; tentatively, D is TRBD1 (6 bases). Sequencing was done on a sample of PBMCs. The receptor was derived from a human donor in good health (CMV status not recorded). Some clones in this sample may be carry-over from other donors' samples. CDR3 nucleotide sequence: TGTGCCAGCAGCTTAATTTTTCGGGGGCCGCGTGGCTACACCTTC. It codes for CASSLIFRGPRGYTF.